The 20 T cell receptor beta chains reported below all come from one sample, sequenced in a study of blood T cell repertoires in COVID-19. The repertoire was sequenced with immunoSEQ multiplex PCR; TCRdb's copy has only in-frame clones and lacks some. The table includes roughly 200,000 clones, roughly four fifths detected once. Source material: peripheral blood. The receptors were gathered from a woman in her 40s with COVID-19, enrolled during active disease.

In this sample, this clone turned up once. This sequence joins TRBV19 and TRBJ2-1; 7 bases are a match to TRBD1. The CDR3 length is 15 residues. Trimming cost V 5 bases and J 3 bases; bases outside gene matches: 7. Germline lookup yields CDR1 LNHDA and CDR2 SQIVND (reference sequence). Here the CDR3 DNA reads TGTGCCAGTAGTGCCGGGACAGCCTACTACAATGAGCAGTTCTTC. Amino acids: CASSAGTAYYNEQFF.

The V gene is TRBV5-1, the J gene TRBJ2-2, with 9 bases fitting TRBD2. This CDR3 has 16 residues. CDR1 and CDR2 (germline): SGHRS, YFSETQ. The trim removed 0 bases at V and 5 bases at J, leaving 5 bases unmatched. The CDR3: CASSLVVSGSTGELFF. The CDR3 nucleotides read TGCGCCAGCAGCTTGGTTGTTAGCGGGAGTACCGGGGAGCTGTTTTTT.

The gene calls are TRBV7-6 and TRBJ2-1; 10 positions match TRBD1. The CDR3 totals 18 residues. V lost 0 bases to trimming and J lost 9 bases; unmatched junction nucleotides: 14. From germline, CDR1 is SGHVS and CDR2 FNYEAQ. The DNA of the CDR3 is TGTGCCAGCAGCTTAGCGGTATTAGGGGACAGGGGAGTTGGTGAGCAGTTCTTC. Translating it yields CASSLAVLGDRGVGEQFF.

CDR3 amino acids: CASSISSVFGAQYF. In DNA form, the CDR3 reads TGTGCCAGTAGTATAAGTAGCGTTTTCGGGGCCCAGTACTTC. V and J are TRBV19 and TRBJ2-5, with D possibly TRBD2 on 5 matching bases. V lost 2 bases and J lost 9, with 16 bases in between. The germline V gene has CDR1 LNHDA and CDR2 SQIVND (reference sequence). The CDR3 is 14 amino acids.

Only a few counts were recorded for this clone. The chain links TRBV6-5 to TRBJ2-1; D gene unclear. This CDR3 comprises 14 residues. V was clipped by 6 bases and J by 0 bases, with 9 bases between them. Per germline, CDR1 MNHEY and CDR2 SVGAGI. The CDR3 reads CASRNGSSYNEQFF. The CDR3 DNA sequence: TGTGCCAGCAGAAACGGTAGCTCCTACAATGAGCAGTTCTTC.

The sample holds one count of this clone. This chain uses TRBV9 with TRBJ1-1; 8 bases are shared with TRBD1. From germline, CDR1 is SGDLS and CDR2 YYNGEE. With 0 bases clipped from V and 12 bases from J, the junction kept 7 bases outside the gene matches. The CDR3 is made up of 13 amino acids. The CDR3 is CASSVDQDREPFF. For the CDR3, the DNA is TGTGCCAGCAGCGTAGACCAGGACAGGGAGCCTTTCTTT.

This clone has only a few counts. The chain links TRBV7-9 to TRBJ2-3, with D perhaps matching TRBD2 (5 bases). This CDR3 spans 15 amino acids. Deletions cut 6 bases from V and 0 bases from J, with 13 bases between. CDR1 and CDR2 (germline): SEHNR, FQNEAQ (reference sequence). The CDR3 reads CASRPGMQSTDTQYF. In nucleotides, the CDR3 is TGTGCCAGCAGACCCGGGATGCAGAGCACAGATACGCAGTATTTT.

This rearrangement joins TRBV30 to TRBJ1-1; 9 positions match TRBD1. The CDR3 spans 13 residues. Germline-derived CDR1 and CDR2 are GTSNPN and SVGIG (reference sequence). After removal of 8 bases from V and 5 bases from J, the junction contained 9 bases not matched to a gene. CDR3 in amino acids: CARNRGQDTEAFF. The DNA of the CDR3 is TGTGCCAGGAACAGGGGGCAGGATACTGAAGCTTTCTTT.

The chain recombines TRBV6-5 with TRBJ1-2, with unresolved D. This CDR3 has 14 residues. V lost 0 bases and J lost 5, with 10 bases in between. The germline gives CDR1 MNHEY, CDR2 SVGAGI. The CDR3 nucleotides are TGTGCCAGCAGTTACTCGGGCCCAGTATATGGCTACACCTTC. This sequence encodes CASSYSGPVYGYTF.

The rearrangement links TRBV28 to TRBJ2-7, with unresolved D. This CDR3 spans 13 amino acids. V lost 5 bases to trimming and J lost 4 bases, with 12 bases between them. The germline V gene encodes CDR1 MDHEN and CDR2 SYDVKM. CDR3 loop: CASSPGSQYEQYF. CDR3 bases: TGTGCCAGCAGTCCCGGGTCCCAATACGAGCAGTACTTC.

J is TRBJ2-3 and V is TRBV6-5, with TRBD2 identical over 8 bases. This CDR3 spans 15 amino acids. J gave up 3 bases and V 6 bases, and 8 bases lay outside the gene matches. Germline V CDR1 and CDR2: MNHEY, SVGAGI. The CDR3 region is CASRRAGANTDTQYF. The DNA of the CDR3 is TGTGCCAGCAGAAGAGCGGGAGCGAATACAGATACGCAGTATTTT.

The chain links TRBV19 to TRBJ2-2; 8 bases are a match to TRBD1. The CDR3 is 14 amino acids. V was clipped by 8 bases and J by 0 bases; unmatched bases: 2. Germline V gives CDR1 LNHDA, CDR2 SQIVND (reference sequence). For the CDR3, the DNA is TGTGCCAGTCGGACAGGGTCGAACACCGGGGAGCTGTTTTTT. Protein sequence: CASRTGSNTGELFF.

The V gene is TRBV21-1, the J gene TRBJ2-7; the DNA was not compared with TRBD1, the D call given in the table. TRBV21-1 is shown as a pseudogene. The CDR3 length is 16 residues. CDR3 nucleotides: TGTGCCAGCACCCCAGGGATATTTCGGAAAGCCAACGAGCAGTACTTC. Protein product: CASTPGIFRKANEQYF.

This clone has just a few counts. The gene calls are TRBV5-6 and TRBJ2-1, with TRBD1 as a possible D gene (5 bases). This CDR3 has 12 residues. Trimming pared 4 bases from V and 9 bases from J, leaving 11 bases between. In germline, CDR1 is SGHDT, CDR2 YYEEEE. The CDR3 loop is CASSLQGIEQFF. The CDR3 region has the DNA TGTGCCAGCAGCCTTCAGGGTATTGAGCAGTTCTTC. The full variable domain, its missing parts supplied by reference TRBV5-6 and TRBJ2-1, is DAGVTQSPTHLIKTRGQQVTLRCSPKSGHDTVSWYQQALGQGPQFIFQYYEEEERQRGNFPDRFSGHQFPNYSSELNVNALLLGDSALYLCASSLQGIEQFFGPGTRLTVL.

There are a few counts of this clone. The V call is TRBV9, the J call TRBJ1-2; D not resolved. The CDR3 runs 13 residues. V was trimmed by 4 bases and J by 7 bases, leaving 14 bases between them. Germline CDR1 and CDR2: SGDLS and YYNGEE. This CDR3 reads CASSSQRARGYTF. The CDR3 DNA reads TGTGCCAGCAGCAGTCAGAGGGCGCGTGGCTACACCTTC. Using reference TRBV9 and TRBJ1-2 for the parts outside the CDR3, the full variable domain is DSGVTQTPKHLITATGQRVTLRCSPRSGDLSVYWYQQSLDQGLQFLIQYYNGEERAKGNILERFSAQQFPDLHSELNLSSLELGDSALYFCASSSQRARGYTFGSGTRLTVV.

This clone was counted a few times. This chain connects TRBV7-2 to TRBJ2-7, with D possibly TRBD1 on 6 matching bases. Trimming pared 4 bases from V and 7 bases from J, leaving 11 bases between. CDR1 is SGHTA and CDR2 is FQGNSA in the germline V gene. The CDR3 loop spans 12 amino acids. The CDR3 spells CASSSTGLEQYV. CDR3 nucleotide sequence: TGTGCCAGCAGCTCAACAGGGCTTGAGCAGTACGTC.

The chain joins TRBV19 to TRBJ2-1, with TRBD2 matching 9 bases. This CDR3 has 16 amino acids. The V gene end was trimmed by 6 bases and the J gene end by 4 bases; junction bases not matched to a gene: 10. Per the germline V gene, CDR1 is LNHDA and CDR2 is SQIVND (reference sequence). The CDR3 DNA reads as TGTGCCAGTAGCCACCCCGGGACTAGCAAATACAATGAGCAGTTCTTC. Encoded protein: CASSHPGTSKYNEQFF.

The chain carries TRBV9 and TRBJ2-4; the D is unclear. The germline V and J ends were trimmed by 3 bases and 6 bases, with 4 bases remaining between them. The CDR3 totals 11 residues. The germline V gene has CDR1 SGDLS and CDR2 YYNGEE. CDR3 bases: TGTGCCAGCAGCGCGGGAAACATTCAGTACTTC. This sequence encodes CASSAGNIQYF.

This chain uses TRBV2 with TRBJ1-5; D remains ambiguous. The CDR3 runs to 14 residues. Germline CDR1 reads SNHLY; CDR2 reads FYNNEI. V was clipped by 5 bases and J by 1 base, with 9 bases between them. CDR3 region: CASSPGYSNQPQHF. The CDR3 DNA sequence: TGTGCCAGCAGTCCGGGGTACAGCAATCAGCCCCAGCATTTT. Variable domain in full (rest from reference TRBV2 and TRBJ1-5): EPEVTQTPSHQVTQMGQEVILRCVPISNHLYFYWYRQILGQKVEFLVSFYNNEISEKSEIFDDQFSVERPDGSNFTLKIRSTKLEDSAMYFCASSPGYSNQPQHFGDGTRLSIL.

The chain has TRBV3-1 (or the pseudogene TRBV3-2) and TRBJ2-4; tentative D call: TRBD1 (5 bases). This CDR3 comprises 14 residues. The V and J ends lost 5 bases and 6 bases respectively, with 14 bases between them. Germline V gene lookup returns CDR1 LGHDT and CDR2 YNNKEL (reference sequence). The CDR3 region is CASSAGRTSNIQYF. CDR3 bases: TGTGCCAGCAGCGCAGGGCGAACTTCAAACATTCAGTACTTC.